The 13 T cell receptor beta chains below were found in one sample sequenced in a study of shared clonotypes between healthy human individuals (dated by TCRdb to 2019 to 2021). Libraries were built with the immunoSEQ multiplex PCR assay. The clones in this table, taken by TCRdb from immuneACCESS, are in-frame only. Not every clone is retained; where verified, under half of the shortfall comes from an unresolved V gene, and the cause of the rest is unknown. The sample table contains roughly 2.2 million clones; only one count was recorded for just over 90% of them. The ten largest clones add up to 0.35% to 0.45% of the sample. Sequencing used naive CD4+ T cells from PBMCs. According to the study, the label for this sample's cell subset or site signals: CD45RA+ positively selected. The receptors derive from a man aged 18 to 29 in good health. Some clones in this sample may be carry-over from other donors' samples.

This chain joins TRBV11-3 and TRBJ2-3; D uncertain. CDR1 is SGHNT and CDR2 is YENEEA in the germline V gene. Trimming took 2 bases from V and 2 from J, leaving 5 bases between them. The CDR3 has 13 residues. CDR3 protein: CASSLPSTDTQYF. The CDR3 region has the DNA TGTGCCAGCAGCTTACCTTCCACAGATACGCAGTATTTT.

This rearrangement joins TRBV5-4 to TRBJ2-2; D perhaps matches TRBD1 (6 bases). Germline CDR1 SGHNT, CDR2 YYREEE (reference sequence). Trimming pared 4 bases from V and 3 bases from J, leaving 16 bases between. The CDR3 runs 16 residues. The CDR3 nucleotides read TGTGCCAGCAGCCCAGCCAGGGGACAATACACCGGGGAGCTGTTTTTT. This translates into CASSPARGQYTGELFF.

The CDR3 DNA is TGCAGCACGACTAGCGGGGACTCCTACGAGCAGTACTTC. This encodes CSTTSGDSYEQYF. The J gene is TRBJ2-7, the V gene TRBV29-1; 11 bases are shared with TRBD2. Germline trimming cut 8 bases from V and 0 bases from J; bases unmatched to any gene: 3. This CDR3 contains 13 residues. Germline V gene sequence: CDR1 SQVTM, CDR2 ANQGSEA.

V is TRBV18 and J is TRBJ2-7; a weak D match, TRBD1 (6 bases). The germline V gene has CDR1 KGHSH and CDR2 LQKENI. The CDR3 loop spans 16 amino acids. V lost 2 bases and J 2 bases, leaving 16 bases between the germline ends. CDR3 coding DNA: TGTGCCAGCTCACCAATGGGGCAGGGGCTTACCTACGAGCAGTACTTC. This codes for CASSPMGQGLTYEQYF.

The V call is TRBV28, the J call TRBJ2-1; possibly TRBD1 for D (6 bases). Trimming cost V 6 bases and J 7 bases, with 13 bases left between them. This CDR3 region has 13 residues. Germline loops: CDR1 MDHEN, CDR2 SYDVKM. The CDR3 DNA follows: TGTGCCAGCAGACAGGGTAAGAAGAATGAGCAGTTCTTC. Translation: CASRQGKKNEQFF.

This clone showed up just once. V usage is TRBV27 and J usage is TRBJ1-2; a possible D gene is TRBD1 (5 bases). Germline loops: CDR1 MNHEY, CDR2 SMNVEV (reference sequence). This CDR3 has 14 residues. V lost 2 bases to trimming and J lost 5 bases, with 12 bases between them. This CDR3 reads CASSLGRGGYGYTF. CDR3 bases: TGTGCCAGCAGTTTAGGACGGGGGGGGTATGGCTACACCTTC.

This sequence joins TRBV9 and TRBJ2-7; 8 bases are shared with TRBD1. The CDR3 extends over 15 amino acids. In germline, CDR1 is SGDLS, CDR2 YYNGEE. The junction had 6 bases not matched to a gene; V was cut back by 0 bases and J by 4 bases. CDR3 residues: CASSVERDRSYEQYF. The CDR3 bases are TGTGCCAGCAGCGTAGAACGGGACAGGAGTTACGAGCAGTACTTC. The variable domain in full, with the rest retrieved from reference TRBV9 and TRBJ2-7, is DSGVTQTPKHLITATGQRVTLRCSPRSGDLSVYWYQQSLDQGLQFLIQYYNGEERAKGNILERFSAQQFPDLHSELNLSSLELGDSALYFCASSVERDRSYEQYFGPGTRLTVT.

The V gene is TRBV5-1, the J gene TRBJ2-1; 7 bases fit TRBD1. V lost 7 bases to trimming and J lost 2 bases; unmatched junction nucleotides: 6. CDR3 length: 14 amino acids. Per the germline V gene, CDR1 is SGHRS and CDR2 is YFSETQ. The CDR3 DNA reads as TGCGCCAGCGGCAGGGGGTCCCCCTACAATGAGCAGTTCTTC. Translating it yields CASGRGSPYNEQFF.

The chain links TRBV18 to TRBJ2-3; D unresolved. The CDR3 length is 13 residues. V lost 6 bases, J lost 4 bases, and 11 bases lay in between. Germline CDR1 reads KGHSH; CDR2 reads LQKENI. The CDR3 nucleotides read TGTGCCAGCTCCCTTACCCACCCAGATACGCAGTATTTT. It specifies CASSLTHPDTQYF.

This chain joins TRBV7-9 and TRBJ1-6; 11 bases align to TRBD1. Germline V CDR1 and CDR2: SEHNR, FQNEAQ (reference sequence). Trimming removed 5 bases from V and 10 bases from J; junction bases left unmatched: 10. CDR3 length: 16 amino acids. For the CDR3, the DNA is TGTGCCAGCAGCCCCAGCGGACAGGGGGCGAGCTCACCCCTCCACTTT. Its protein product is CASSPSGQGASSPLHF. Filled out from reference TRBV7-9 and TRBJ1-6, the complete variable domain reads DTGVSQNPRHKITKRGQNVTFRCDPISEHNRLYWYRQTLGQGPEFLTYFQNEAQLEKSRLLSDRFSAERPKGSFSTLEIQRTEQGDSAMYLCASSPSGQGASSPLHFGNGTRLTVT.

This chain connects TRBV4-1 to TRBJ2-7; 8 bases align to TRBD2. CDR3 length: 15 amino acids. The V gene's germline CDR1 is MGHRA and CDR2 YSYEKL. V trimming: 0 bases; J trimming: 6 bases; junction bases outside the gene matches: 7. CDR3 amino acids: CASSQDSAGVIEQYF. The DNA for the CDR3 is TGCGCCAGCAGCCAAGACTCAGCGGGAGTAATCGAGCAGTACTTC.

This clone was recorded only once. The chain employs TRBV5-1 and TRBJ2-1, with 10 bases fitting TRBD2. Germline CDR1 reads SGHRS; CDR2 reads YFSETQ. The trim removed 5 bases at V and 9 bases at J, leaving 8 bases unmatched. The length of the CDR3 is 14 residues. CDR3 region: CASSQSGRATEQFF. CDR3 nucleotide sequence: TGCGCCAGCAGTCAGAGCGGGAGGGCAACTGAGCAGTTCTTC.

The gene calls are TRBV14 and TRBJ2-5, with D unresolved. The CDR3 sequence is 11 residues long. Germline V CDR1 and CDR2: SGHDN, FVKESK. Between the trimmed V and J ends, which lost 5 bases and 4 bases, there was a span of 5 bases. The CDR3 sequence: CASSERETQYF. CDR3 sequence (DNA): TGTGCCAGCAGCGAAAGAGAGACCCAGTACTTC.